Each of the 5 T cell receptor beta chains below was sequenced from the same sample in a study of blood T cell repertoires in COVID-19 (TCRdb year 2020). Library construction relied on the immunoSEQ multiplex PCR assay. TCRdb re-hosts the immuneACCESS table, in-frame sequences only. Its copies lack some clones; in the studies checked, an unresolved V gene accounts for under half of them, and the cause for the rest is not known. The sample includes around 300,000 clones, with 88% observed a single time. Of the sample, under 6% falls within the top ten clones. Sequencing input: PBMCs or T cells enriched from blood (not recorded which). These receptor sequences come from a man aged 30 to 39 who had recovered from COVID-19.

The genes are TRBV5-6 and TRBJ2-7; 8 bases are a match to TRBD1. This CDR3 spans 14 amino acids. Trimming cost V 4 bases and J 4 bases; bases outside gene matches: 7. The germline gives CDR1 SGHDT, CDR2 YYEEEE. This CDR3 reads CASSRTGRVYEQYF. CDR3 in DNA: TGTGCCAGCAGCCGGACAGGGAGAGTTTACGAGCAGTACTTC. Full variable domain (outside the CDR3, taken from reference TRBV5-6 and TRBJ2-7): DAGVTQSPTHLIKTRGQQVTLRCSPKSGHDTVSWYQQALGQGPQFIFQYYEEEERQRGNFPDRFSGHQFPNYSSELNVNALLLGDSALYLCASSRTGRVYEQYFGPGTRLTVT.

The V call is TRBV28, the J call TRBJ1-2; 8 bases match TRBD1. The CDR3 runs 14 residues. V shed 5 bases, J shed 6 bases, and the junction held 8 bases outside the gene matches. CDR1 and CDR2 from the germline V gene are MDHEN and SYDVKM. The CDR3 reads CASSPWTGYDGYTF. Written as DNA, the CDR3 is TGTGCCAGCAGTCCCTGGACAGGGTATGATGGCTACACCTTC.

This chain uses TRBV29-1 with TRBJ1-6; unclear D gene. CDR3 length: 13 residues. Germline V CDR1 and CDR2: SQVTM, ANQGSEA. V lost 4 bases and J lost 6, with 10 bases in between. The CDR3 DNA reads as TGCAGCGTTGCTGAACTTTCTAATTCACCCCTCCACTTT. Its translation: CSVAELSNSPLHF.

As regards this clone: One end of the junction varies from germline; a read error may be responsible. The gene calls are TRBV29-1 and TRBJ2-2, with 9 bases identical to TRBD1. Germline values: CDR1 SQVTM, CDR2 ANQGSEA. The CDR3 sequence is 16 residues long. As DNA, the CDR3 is TGCAGCGTTCAAGACGGGACAGGGCCTGGGACCGGGGAGCTGTTTTTT. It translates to CSVQDGTGPGTGELFF.

The CDR3 sequence: CASSLERARLFF. For the CDR3, the DNA is TGTGCCAGCAGCTTGGAGCGGGCCAGGCTGTTTTTT. The chain couples TRBV5-6 to TRBJ2-2; perhaps TRBD2 as D (6 bases). Trimming shortened V by 0 bases and J by 13 bases, and 10 bases separated the two germline ends. There are 12 residues in the CDR3. CDR1 and CDR2 from the germline V gene are SGHDT and YYEEEE.